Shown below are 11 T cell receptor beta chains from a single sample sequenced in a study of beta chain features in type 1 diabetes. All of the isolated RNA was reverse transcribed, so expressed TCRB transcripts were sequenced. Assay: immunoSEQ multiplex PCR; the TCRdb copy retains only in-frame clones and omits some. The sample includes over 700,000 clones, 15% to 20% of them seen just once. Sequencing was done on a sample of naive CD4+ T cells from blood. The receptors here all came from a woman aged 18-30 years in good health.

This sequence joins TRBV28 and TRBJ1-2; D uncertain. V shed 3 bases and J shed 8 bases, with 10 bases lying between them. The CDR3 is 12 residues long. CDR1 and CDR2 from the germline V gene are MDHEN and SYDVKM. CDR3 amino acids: CASSFATEGYTF. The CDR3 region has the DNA TGTGCCAGCAGTTTTGCAACGGAGGGCTACACCTTC.

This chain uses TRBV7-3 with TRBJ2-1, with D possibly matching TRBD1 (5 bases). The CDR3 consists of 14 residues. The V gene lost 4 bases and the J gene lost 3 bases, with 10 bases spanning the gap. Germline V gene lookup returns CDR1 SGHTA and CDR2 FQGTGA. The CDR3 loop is CASSYQGFYNEQFF. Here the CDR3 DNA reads TGTGCCAGCAGCTACCAGGGATTCTACAATGAGCAGTTCTTC.

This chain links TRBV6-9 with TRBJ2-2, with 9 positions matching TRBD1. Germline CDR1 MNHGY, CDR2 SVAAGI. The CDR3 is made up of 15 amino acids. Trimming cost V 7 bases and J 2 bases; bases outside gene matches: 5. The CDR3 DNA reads TGTGCCAGCACCGGGACAGGGAGTAACACCGGGGAGCTGTTTTTT. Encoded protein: CASTGTGSNTGELFF.

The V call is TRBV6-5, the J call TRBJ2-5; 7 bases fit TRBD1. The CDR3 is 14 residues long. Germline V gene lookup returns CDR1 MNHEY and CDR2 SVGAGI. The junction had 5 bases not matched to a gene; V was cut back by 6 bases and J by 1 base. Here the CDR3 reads CASSNRDSQETQYF. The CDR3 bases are TGTGCCAGCAGCAATAGGGACAGCCAAGAGACCCAGTACTTC.

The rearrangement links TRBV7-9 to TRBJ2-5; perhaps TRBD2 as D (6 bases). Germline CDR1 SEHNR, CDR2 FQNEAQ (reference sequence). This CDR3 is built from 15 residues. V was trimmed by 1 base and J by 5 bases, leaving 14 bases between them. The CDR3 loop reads CASSLGNGGGETQYF. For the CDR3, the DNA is TGTGCCAGCAGCTTAGGAAACGGGGGTGGGGAGACCCAGTACTTC.

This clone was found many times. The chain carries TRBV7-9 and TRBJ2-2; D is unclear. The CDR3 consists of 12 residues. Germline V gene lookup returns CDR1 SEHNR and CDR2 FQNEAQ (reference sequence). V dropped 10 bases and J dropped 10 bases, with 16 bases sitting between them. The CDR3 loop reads CANSSTTEELFF. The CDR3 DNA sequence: TGTGCCAACAGTTCTACAACGGAGGAGCTGTTTTTT.

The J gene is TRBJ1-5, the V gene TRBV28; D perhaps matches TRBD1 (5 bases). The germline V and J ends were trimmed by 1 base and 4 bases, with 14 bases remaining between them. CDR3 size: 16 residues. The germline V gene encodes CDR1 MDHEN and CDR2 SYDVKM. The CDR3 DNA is TGTGCCAGCAGTTTATACCAGGGAGGCGGGAATCAGCCCCAGCATTTT. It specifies CASSLYQGGGNQPQHF.

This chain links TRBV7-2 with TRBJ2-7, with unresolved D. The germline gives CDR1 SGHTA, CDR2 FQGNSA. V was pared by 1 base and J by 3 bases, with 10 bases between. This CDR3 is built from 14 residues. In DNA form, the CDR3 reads TGTGCCAGCAGCTTAGGGGGTAGCTACTACGAGCAGTACTTC. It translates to CASSLGGSYYEQYF.

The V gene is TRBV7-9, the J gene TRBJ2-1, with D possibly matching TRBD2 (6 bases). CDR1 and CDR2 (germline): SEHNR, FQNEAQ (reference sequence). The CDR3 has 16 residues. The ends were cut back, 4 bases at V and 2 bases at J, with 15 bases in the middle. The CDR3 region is CASSSTRGTTYNEQFF. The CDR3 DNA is TGTGCCAGCAGCTCCACTCGGGGGACCACCTACAATGAGCAGTTCTTC.

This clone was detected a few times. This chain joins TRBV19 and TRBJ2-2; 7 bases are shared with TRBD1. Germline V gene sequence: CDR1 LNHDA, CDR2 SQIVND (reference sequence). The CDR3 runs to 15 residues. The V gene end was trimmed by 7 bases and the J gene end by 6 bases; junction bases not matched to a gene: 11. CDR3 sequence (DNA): TGTGCCAGTATTCAAGGAGAGGGGGCCCCCGGGGAGCTGTTTTTT. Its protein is CASIQGEGAPGELFF.

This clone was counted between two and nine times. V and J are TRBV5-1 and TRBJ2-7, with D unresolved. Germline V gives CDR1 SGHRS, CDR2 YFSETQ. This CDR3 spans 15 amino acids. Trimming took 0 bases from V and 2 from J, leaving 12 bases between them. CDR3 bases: TGCGCCAGCAGCTTGGCCACGGAGACCCCCTACGAGCAGTACTTC. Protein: CASSLATETPYEQYF.